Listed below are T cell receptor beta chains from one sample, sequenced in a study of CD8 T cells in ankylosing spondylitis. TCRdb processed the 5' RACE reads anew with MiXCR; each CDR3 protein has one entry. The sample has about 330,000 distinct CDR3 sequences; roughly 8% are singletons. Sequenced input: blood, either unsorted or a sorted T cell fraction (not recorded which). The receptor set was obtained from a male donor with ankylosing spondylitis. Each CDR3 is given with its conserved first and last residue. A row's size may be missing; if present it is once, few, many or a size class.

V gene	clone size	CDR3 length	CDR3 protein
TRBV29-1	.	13	CSVGGQGRETQYF
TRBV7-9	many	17	CASSLQTSGKRTDTQYF
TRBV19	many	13	CASSTGQPETQYF
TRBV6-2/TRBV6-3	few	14	CASIFSGRVGEQYF
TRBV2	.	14	CASDDPVVSETQYF
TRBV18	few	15	CASSPLDSVNTEAFF
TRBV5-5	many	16	CASSWGDRGLNTEAFF
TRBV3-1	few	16	CASSQGPDSSYNEQFF
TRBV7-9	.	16	CASSWGQVGNNSPLHF
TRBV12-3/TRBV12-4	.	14	CASSVGSPYNEQFF